This is a list of T cell receptor beta chains from one sample in a study of T cell responses to AZD1222 COVID-19 vaccine. Sequenced by immunoSEQ multiplex PCR; TCRdb stores in-frame clones only, minus some. This sample has some 120,000 clones, with around 86% found just once. Here the sequenced sample was peripheral blood, taken on day 0 of AZD1222 vaccination. Receptor source: an adult in good health. Each CDR3 is given with its conserved first and last residue. The D gene is left open where the match is weak. A clone size is listed for some rows: how often the clone was seen (once, few, many), or a class if it is expanded.

J	V	size	D	CDR3	DNA
TRBJ1-2	TRBV5-1	-	-	CASSLAGAGGNYGYTF	TGCGCCAGCAGCTTGGCCGGGGCAGGAGGTAACTATGGCTACACCTTC
TRBJ2-3	TRBV24-1	-	-	CATSDFRSPSTDTQYF	TGTGCCACCAGTGATTTCCGGAGCCCTAGCACAGATACGCAGTATTTT
TRBJ2-3	TRBV7-3	few	-	CASSASTDTQYF	TGTGCCAGCAGCGCAAGCACAGATACGCAGTATTTT
TRBJ2-6	TRBV2	-	-	CASTIGGANVLTF	TGTGCCAGCACGATCGGGGGGGCCAACGTCCTGACTTTC
TRBJ2-1	TRBV24-1	-	TRBD2	CATSDLGTSGNEQFF	TGTGCCACCAGTGATTTGGGGACTAGCGGCAATGAGCAGTTCTTC
TRBJ2-1	TRBV5-8	-	TRBD2	CASSWGGSSYNEQFF	TGTGCCAGCAGCTGGGGCGGGAGCTCCTACAATGAGCAGTTCTTC
TRBJ2-2	TRBV12-5	-	-	CASGLVFPGELFF	TGTGCTAGTGGTTTGGTATTTCCCGGGGAGCTGTTTTTT
TRBJ1-4	TRBV21-1	-	-	CASSASTGCQEGNEKLFF	TGTGCCAGCAGCGCCTCGACAGGGTGCCAAGAGGGTAATGAAAAACTGTTTTTT
TRBJ2-3	TRBV29-1	-	TRBD1	CSADRGGTDTQYF	TGCAGCGCCGACAGGGGTGGCACAGATACGCAGTATTTT
TRBJ1-6	TRBV5-1	-	-	CASSSTGRNSPLHF	TGCGCCAGCAGCTCGACAGGAAGAAATTCACCCCTCCACTTT
TRBJ2-5	TRBV7-2	-	-	CASSLGIAETQYF	TGTGCCAGCAGCCTCGGGATAGCGGAGACCCAGTACTTC
TRBJ1-5	TRBV18	-	-	CASSSLNNQPQHF	TGTGCCAGCTCATCACTAAACAATCAGCCCCAGCATTTT
TRBJ1-5	TRBV7-2	-	-	CASSLTESRNQPQHF	TGTGCCAGCAGCTTAACCGAATCCAGAAATCAGCCCCAGCATTTT
TRBJ2-2	TRBV11-2	-	-	CASRPAGGELFF	TGTGCCAGCAGGCCTGCGGGAGGGGAGCTGTTTTTT
TRBJ2-7	TRBV10-1	-	TRBD1	CASSEGQGRGYEQYF	TGCGCCAGCAGTGAAGGACAGGGTCGGGGCTACGAGCAGTACTTC
TRBJ2-1	TRBV7-9	-	TRBD2	CASSTLAGGAYNEQFF	TGTGCCAGCAGCACCTTAGCGGGAGGTGCCTACAATGAGCAGTTCTTC
TRBJ2-7	TRBV4-1	many	-	CASSHPWRDGYEQYF	TGCGCCAGCAGCCACCCCTGGAGGGACGGTTACGAGCAGTACTTC
TRBJ2-5	TRBV30	-	TRBD2	CAWSSRLAGQETQYF	TGTGCCTGGAGTTCGAGACTAGCGGGACAAGAGACCCAGTACTTC
TRBJ2-7	TRBV11-3	few	-	CASSKGSGSFYEQYF	TGTGCCAGCAGCAAGGGTAGCGGCAGTTTCTACGAGCAGTACTTC
TRBJ2-1	TRBV19	-	TRBD2	CASSIGLGLAAYNEQFF	TGTGCCAGTAGCATAGGCCTGGGACTAGCGGCCTACAATGAGCAGTTCTTC
TRBJ2-1	TRBV9	few	TRBD2	CASSVFTSGSRNEQFF	TGTGCCAGCAGCGTGTTTACTAGCGGGAGTCGGAATGAGCAGTTCTTC
TRBJ1-4	TRBV4-1	-	TRBD1	CASSQVGTGVEKLFF	TGCGCCAGCAGCCAAGTGGGGACAGGGGTAGAAAAACTGTTTTTT
TRBJ2-6	TRBV30	-	-	CACSRTPGSGANVLTF	TGTGCTTGCTCTCGGACTCCCGGCTCTGGGGCCAACGTCCTGACTTTC
TRBJ2-7	TRBV19	once	TRBD1	CASSIDGTGGYEQYF	TGTGCCAGTAGTATAGACGGGACAGGGGGCTACGAGCAGTACTTC
TRBJ2-3	TRBV21-1	-	-	CASSKALIVVAIRTDTQYF	TGTGCCAGCAGCAAAGCCCTAATCGTCGTAGCGATACGCACAGATACGCAGTATTTT
TRBJ1-3	TRBV30	-	-	CAWRPGYTIYF	TGTGCCTGGAGACCTGGGTACACCATATATTTT